This TCR beta chain originates from a study of vaccination and CD4 T cells after COVID-19. Sequencing of DNA taken from cultured CD4+ T cells relied on the Oncomine TCR Beta short-read assay. TCRdb called the PCR reads again in MiXCR, with one record for every CDR3 protein. The sample has about 20,000 distinct CDR3 sequences; 55% are singletons. As for this clonotype: The antigen is not known.

Treatment defined: roughly ten-day PBMC culture with coronavirus spike peptide pools or control peptides (ViraFEST assay). Germline CDR1 reads LNHDA; CDR2 reads SQIVND (reference sequence). CDR3 length: 12 residues. The V end lost 11 bases, the J end lost 2 bases, and 13 bases lay between the germline ends. The chain joins TRBV19 to TRBJ2-7; maybe TRBD1 (5 bases). This TCR was sampled from a human donor who had recovered from COVID-19. The sequenced sample was CD4+ T cells from blood, cultured in vitro. The CDR3 DNA follows: TGTGCCGCAGGGCAGCCAACCTACGAGCAGTACTTC. Amino acids: CAAGQPTYEQYF.